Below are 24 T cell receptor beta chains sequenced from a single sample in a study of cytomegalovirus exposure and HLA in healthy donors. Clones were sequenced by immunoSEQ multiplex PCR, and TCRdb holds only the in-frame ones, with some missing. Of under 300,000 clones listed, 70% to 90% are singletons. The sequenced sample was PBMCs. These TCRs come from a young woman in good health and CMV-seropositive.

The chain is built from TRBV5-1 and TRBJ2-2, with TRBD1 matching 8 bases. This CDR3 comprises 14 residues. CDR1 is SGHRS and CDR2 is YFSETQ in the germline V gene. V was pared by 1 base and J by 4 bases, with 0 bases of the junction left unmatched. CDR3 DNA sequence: TGCGCCAGCAGCTTGACAGGGGGCACCGGGGAGCTGTTTTTT. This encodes CASSLTGGTGELFF.

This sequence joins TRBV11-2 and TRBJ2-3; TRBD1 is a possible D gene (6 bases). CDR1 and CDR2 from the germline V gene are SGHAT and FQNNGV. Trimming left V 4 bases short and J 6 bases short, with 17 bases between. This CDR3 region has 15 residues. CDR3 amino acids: CASSSSPTGPDTQYF. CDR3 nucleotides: TGTGCCAGCAGCTCCAGCCCGACAGGCCCGGATACGCAGTATTTT.

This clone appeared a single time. CDR3 residues: CASSPGDRATREQYF. CDR3 in DNA: TGTGCCAGCTCACCGGGGGACAGGGCTACGCGGGAGCAGTACTTC. V gene TRBV18 combines with J gene TRBJ2-7, with TRBD1 identical over 9 bases. This CDR3 has 15 residues. Germline V gene lookup returns CDR1 KGHSH and CDR2 LQKENI. V lost 3 bases to trimming and J lost 7 bases; unmatched junction nucleotides: 10.

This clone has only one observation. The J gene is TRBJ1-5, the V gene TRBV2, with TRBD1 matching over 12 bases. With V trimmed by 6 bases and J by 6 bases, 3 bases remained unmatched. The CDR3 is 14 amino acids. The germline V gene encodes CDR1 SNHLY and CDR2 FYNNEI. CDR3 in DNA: TGTGCCAGCAGAGGGACAGGGGGCTCTCAGCCCCAGCATTTT. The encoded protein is CASRGTGGSQPQHF.

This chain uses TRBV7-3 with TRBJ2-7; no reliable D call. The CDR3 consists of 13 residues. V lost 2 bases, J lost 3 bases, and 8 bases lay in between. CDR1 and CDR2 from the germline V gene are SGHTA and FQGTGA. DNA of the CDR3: TGTGCCAGCAGCTTATGGGCAGGCTACGAGCAGTACTTC. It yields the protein CASSLWAGYEQYF.

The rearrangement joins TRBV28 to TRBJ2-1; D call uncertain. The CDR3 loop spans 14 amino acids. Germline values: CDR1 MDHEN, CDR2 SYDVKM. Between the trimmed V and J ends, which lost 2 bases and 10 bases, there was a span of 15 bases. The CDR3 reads CASSLGQVGREQFF. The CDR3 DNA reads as TGTGCCAGCAGTTTAGGGCAGGTAGGTCGGGAGCAGTTCTTC.

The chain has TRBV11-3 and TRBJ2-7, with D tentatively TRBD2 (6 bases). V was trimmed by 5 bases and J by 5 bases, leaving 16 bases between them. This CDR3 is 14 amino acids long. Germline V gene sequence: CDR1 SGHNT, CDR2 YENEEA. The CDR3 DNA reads TGTGCCAGCAGCGGCCCGGGGGTCTGGGACGAGCAGTACTTC. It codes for CASSGPGVWDEQYF.

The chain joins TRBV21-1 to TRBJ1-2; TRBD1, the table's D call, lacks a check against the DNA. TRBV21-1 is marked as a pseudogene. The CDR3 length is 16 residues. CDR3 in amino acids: CASSKGWTGWGYGYTF. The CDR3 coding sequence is TGTGCCAGCAGCAAAGGCTGGACAGGGTGGGGCTATGGCTACACCTTC.

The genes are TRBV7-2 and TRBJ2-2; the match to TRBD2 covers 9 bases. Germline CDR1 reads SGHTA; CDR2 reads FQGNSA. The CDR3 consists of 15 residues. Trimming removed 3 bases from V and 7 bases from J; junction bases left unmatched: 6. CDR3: CASSFLIAGVGELFF. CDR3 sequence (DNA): TGTGCCAGCAGCTTCTTGATAGCGGGAGTCGGGGAGCTGTTTTTT.

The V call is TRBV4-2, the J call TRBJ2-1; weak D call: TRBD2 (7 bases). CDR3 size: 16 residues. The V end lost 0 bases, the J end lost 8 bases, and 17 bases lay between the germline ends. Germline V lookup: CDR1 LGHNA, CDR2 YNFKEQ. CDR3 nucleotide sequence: TGTGCCAGCAGCCAAGATAGGGGGGAGGGCGGGGATGAGCAGTTCTTC. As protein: CASSQDRGEGGDEQFF.

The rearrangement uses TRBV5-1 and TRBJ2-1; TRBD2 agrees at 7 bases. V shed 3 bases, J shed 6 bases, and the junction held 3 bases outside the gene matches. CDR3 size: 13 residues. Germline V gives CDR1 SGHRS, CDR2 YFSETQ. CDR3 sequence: CASSWGGSNEQFF. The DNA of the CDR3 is TGCGCCAGCAGCTGGGGGGGGAGCAATGAGCAGTTCTTC.

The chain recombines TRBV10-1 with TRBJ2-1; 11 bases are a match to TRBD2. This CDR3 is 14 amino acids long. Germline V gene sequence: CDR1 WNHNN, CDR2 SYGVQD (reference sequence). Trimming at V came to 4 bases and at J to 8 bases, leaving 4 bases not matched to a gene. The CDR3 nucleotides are TGCGCCAGCAGTGGACTAGCGGGACCGCATGAGCAGTTCTTC. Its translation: CASSGLAGPHEQFF.

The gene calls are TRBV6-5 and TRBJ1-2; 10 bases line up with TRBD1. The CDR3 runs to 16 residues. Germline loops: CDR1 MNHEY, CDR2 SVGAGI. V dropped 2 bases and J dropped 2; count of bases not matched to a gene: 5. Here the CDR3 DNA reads TGTGCCAGCAGTTACACTGGACAGGGGGGAAACTATGGCTACACCTTC. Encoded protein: CASSYTGQGGNYGYTF.

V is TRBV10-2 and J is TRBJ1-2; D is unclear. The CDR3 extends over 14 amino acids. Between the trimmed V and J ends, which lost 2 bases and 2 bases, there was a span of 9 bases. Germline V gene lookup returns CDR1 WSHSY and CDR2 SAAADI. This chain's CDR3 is CASSEGPTNYGYTF. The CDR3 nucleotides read TGCGCCAGCAGTGAGGGGCCGACGAACTATGGCTACACCTTC.

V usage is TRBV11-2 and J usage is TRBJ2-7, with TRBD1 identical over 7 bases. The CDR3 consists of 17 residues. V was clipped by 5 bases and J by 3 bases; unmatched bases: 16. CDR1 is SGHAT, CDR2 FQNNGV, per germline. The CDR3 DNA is TGTGCCAGCAGCGAATTCGGTTCCGGGACAGATTTCTACGAGCAGTACTTC. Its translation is CASSEFGSGTDFYEQYF.

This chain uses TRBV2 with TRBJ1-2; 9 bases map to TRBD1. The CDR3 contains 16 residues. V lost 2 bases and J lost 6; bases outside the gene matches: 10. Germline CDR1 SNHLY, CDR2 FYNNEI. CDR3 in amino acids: CASSELAWDRVDGYTF. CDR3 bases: TGTGCCAGCAGTGAACTCGCGTGGGACAGGGTGGATGGCTACACCTTC. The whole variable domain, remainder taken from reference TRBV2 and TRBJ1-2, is EPEVTQTPSHQVTQMGQEVILRCVPISNHLYFYWYRQILGQKVEFLVSFYNNEISEKSEIFDDQFSVERPDGSNFTLKIRSTKLEDSAMYFCASSELAWDRVDGYTFGSGTRLTVV.

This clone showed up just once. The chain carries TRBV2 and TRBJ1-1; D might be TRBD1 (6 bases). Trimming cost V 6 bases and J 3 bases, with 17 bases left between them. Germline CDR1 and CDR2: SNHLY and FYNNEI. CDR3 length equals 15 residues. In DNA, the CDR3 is TGTGCCAGCAGGAGCAGACCAGGGGATCACACTGAAGCTTTCTTT. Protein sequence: CASRSRPGDHTEAFF.

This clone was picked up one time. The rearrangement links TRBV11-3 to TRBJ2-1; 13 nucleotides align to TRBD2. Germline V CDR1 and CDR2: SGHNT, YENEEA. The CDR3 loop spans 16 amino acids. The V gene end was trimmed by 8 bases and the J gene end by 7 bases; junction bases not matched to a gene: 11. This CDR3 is CASEGRTSGSHNEQFF. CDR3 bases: TGTGCCAGCGAGGGGAGGACTAGCGGGAGCCATAATGAGCAGTTCTTC.

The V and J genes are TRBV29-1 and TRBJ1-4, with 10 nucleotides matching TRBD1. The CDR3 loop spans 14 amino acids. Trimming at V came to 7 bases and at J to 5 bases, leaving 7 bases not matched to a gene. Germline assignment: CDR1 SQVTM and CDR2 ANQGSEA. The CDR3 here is CSASDRGDNEKLFF. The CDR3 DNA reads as TGCAGCGCTTCGGACAGGGGGGACAATGAAAAACTGTTTTTT. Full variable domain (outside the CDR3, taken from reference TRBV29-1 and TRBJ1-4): SAVISQKPSRDICQRGTSLTIQCQVDSQVTMMFWYRQQPGQSLTLIATANQGSEATYESGFVIDKFPISRPNLTFSTLTVSNMSPEDSSIYLCSASDRGDNEKLFFGSGTQLSVL.

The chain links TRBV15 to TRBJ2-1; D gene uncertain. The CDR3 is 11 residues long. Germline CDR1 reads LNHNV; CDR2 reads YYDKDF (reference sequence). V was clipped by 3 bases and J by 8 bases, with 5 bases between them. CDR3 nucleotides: TGTGCCACCAGCAGCCGGGATGAGCAGTTCTTC. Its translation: CATSSRDEQFF. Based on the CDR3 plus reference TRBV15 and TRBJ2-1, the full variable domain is DAMVIQNPRYQVTQFGKPVTLSCSQTLNHNVMYWYQQKSSQAPKLLFHYYDKDFNNEADTPDNFQSRRPNTSFCFLDIRSPGLGDTAMYLCATSSRDEQFFGPGTRLTVL.

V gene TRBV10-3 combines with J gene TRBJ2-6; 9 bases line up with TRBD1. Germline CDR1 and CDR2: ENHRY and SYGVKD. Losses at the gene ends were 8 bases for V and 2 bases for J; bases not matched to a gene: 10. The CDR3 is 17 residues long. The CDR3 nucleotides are TGTGCCATCCGCCGGGACAGGGCTTCTACTGGGGCCAACGTCCTGACTTTC. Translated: CAIRRDRASTGANVLTF.

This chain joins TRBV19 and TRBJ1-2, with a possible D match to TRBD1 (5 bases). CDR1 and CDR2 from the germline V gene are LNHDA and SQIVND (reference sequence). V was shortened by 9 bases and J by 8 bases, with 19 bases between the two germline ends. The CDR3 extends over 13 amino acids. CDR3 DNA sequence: TGTGCCAGCTCCCACTTAGGGGCGTGGGGCTACACCTTC. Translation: CASSHLGAWGYTF.

CDR3 region: CASRLAGNEQFF. CDR3 nucleotide sequence: TGTGCCAGCAGGCTAGCGGGAAATGAGCAGTTCTTC. This chain connects TRBV28 to TRBJ2-1; 9 bases agree with TRBD2. Per germline, CDR1 MDHEN and CDR2 SYDVKM. The CDR3 totals 12 residues. The trim removed 6 bases at V and 7 bases at J, leaving 1 base unmatched. Combining the CDR3 with reference TRBV28 and TRBJ2-1 gives the whole variable domain DVKVTQSSRYLVKRTGEKVFLECVQDMDHENMFWYRQDPGLGLRLIYFSYDVKMKEKGDIPEGYSVSREKKERFSLILESASTNQTSMYLCASRLAGNEQFFGPGTRLTVL.

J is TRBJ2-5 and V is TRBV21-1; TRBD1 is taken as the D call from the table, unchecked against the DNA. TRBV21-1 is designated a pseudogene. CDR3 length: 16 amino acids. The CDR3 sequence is CASSKSTMGQQETQYF. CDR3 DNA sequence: TGTGCCAGCAGCAAATCGACAATGGGACAGCAAGAGACCCAGTACTTC.